These 27 T cell receptor beta chains were all obtained from the same sample, sequenced in a study of blood T cell repertoires in COVID-19 (TCRdb year 2020). Library generation was performed with the immunoSEQ multiplex PCR assay. TCRdb retrieved this table from immuneACCESS and kept in-frame rearrangements only. Not all clones are present; in checked studies, unresolved V genes account for under half, and no reason is known for the remainder. The sample yields 140,000 or so clones; more than 80% were counted once. Under 5.5% of the sample goes to the ten largest clones. Sequenced material: peripheral blood. The origin of the receptors is a human donor in a cohort sampled during active COVID-19.

This clone was observed a single time. This rearrangement joins TRBV9 to TRBJ1-6; 7 bases agree with TRBD1. In germline, CDR1 is SGDLS, CDR2 YYNGEE. CDR3 length equals 17 residues. The J segment lost 1 base and the V segment lost 4 bases, leaving 8 bases of the junction unmatched. The CDR3 here is CASSSDRVGSYNSPLHF. DNA for the CDR3: TGTGCCAGCAGCTCCGACAGGGTAGGGTCCTATAATTCACCCCTCCACTTT.

This chain joins TRBV4-2 and TRBJ2-3, with 10 bases that match TRBD2. J was trimmed by 4 bases and V by 1 base; bases with no gene match: 2. The V gene's germline CDR1 is LGHNA and CDR2 YNFKEQ. The CDR3 is 15 amino acids. The CDR3 sequence: CASSQVAGGPDTQYF. The CDR3 DNA reads TGTGCCAGCAGCCAAGTAGCGGGGGGCCCAGATACGCAGTATTTT.

This clone was counted between two and nine times. This chain links TRBV19 with TRBJ1-5, with no clear D. The CDR3 spans 15 residues. Between the trimmed V and J ends, which lost 1 base and 5 bases, there was a span of 12 bases. Per the germline V gene, CDR1 is LNHDA and CDR2 is SQIVND (reference sequence). The CDR3 loop is CASSIGSRFDQPQHF. DNA for the CDR3: TGTGCCAGTAGTATAGGTTCGAGATTCGATCAGCCCCAGCATTTT.

The chain couples TRBV7-3 to TRBJ1-5; TRBD1 aligns across 9 bases. In germline, CDR1 is SGHTA, CDR2 FQGTGA. J was trimmed by 1 base and V by 0 bases; bases with no gene match: 13. CDR3 length: 20 amino acids. CDR3 residues: CASSLTVKDRGNLSNQPQHF. In nucleotides, the CDR3 is TGTGCCAGCAGCTTAACAGTAAAGGACAGGGGAAACCTCAGCAATCAGCCCCAGCATTTT.

The genes are TRBV6-4 and TRBJ2-7; TRBD2 matches at 9 bases. Germline trimming cut 3 bases from V and 5 bases from J; bases unmatched to any gene: 8. The length of the CDR3 is 15 residues. CDR1 is MRHNA and CDR2 is SNTAGT in the germline V gene. Written as DNA, the CDR3 is TGTGCCAGCAGTGAGCGGGCGGGGGGGCCCCACGAGCAGTACTTC. Amino acid sequence: CASSERAGGPHEQYF.

The V call is TRBV28, the J call TRBJ2-3; D possibly corresponds to TRBD2 (5 bases). The germline gives CDR1 MDHEN, CDR2 SYDVKM. V was trimmed by 4 bases and J by 3 bases, leaving 14 bases between them. There are 15 residues in the CDR3. The CDR3 is CASSSPPGLTDTQYF. The CDR3 DNA sequence: TGTGCCAGCAGTTCCCCCCCAGGACTTACAGATACGCAGTATTTT. The full variable domain, rest sourced from reference TRBV28 and TRBJ2-3, is DVKVTQSSRYLVKRTGEKVFLECVQDMDHENMFWYRQDPGLGLRLIYFSYDVKMKEKGDIPEGYSVSREKKERFSLILESASTNQTSMYLCASSSPPGLTDTQYFGPGTRLTVL.

This sequence joins TRBV6-5 and TRBJ2-1; TRBD2 matches at 9 bases. The CDR3 is 15 amino acids. The germline V gene encodes CDR1 MNHEY and CDR2 SVGAGI. J gave up 7 bases and V 3 bases, and 7 bases lay outside the gene matches. The CDR3 sequence: CASSYLSGSRNEQFF. The CDR3, as DNA: TGTGCCAGCAGTTATCTTAGCGGGAGTAGGAATGAGCAGTTCTTC.

The J gene is TRBJ2-3, the V gene TRBV3-1 (or the pseudogene TRBV3-2), with 7 bases lining up with TRBD2. The CDR3 length is 14 residues. Per germline, CDR1 LGHDT and CDR2 YNNKEL (reference sequence). V dropped 6 bases and J dropped 3; count of bases not matched to a gene: 6. CDR3 in amino acids: CASRPGSGTDTQYF. The CDR3, as DNA: TGTGCCAGCAGACCCGGTAGCGGGACAGATACGCAGTATTTT.

The CDR3 nucleotides read TGTGCCAGCAGCTTGGCCCCAGGATTCTTAGAGACCCAGTACTTC. Amino acid sequence: CASSLAPGFLETQYF. The genes are TRBV5-6 and TRBJ2-5; D not certain. There are 15 residues in the CDR3. V lost 0 bases and J 4 bases, leaving 13 bases between the germline ends. CDR1 and CDR2 from the germline V gene are SGHDT and YYEEEE. The full variable domain, its missing parts supplied by reference TRBV5-6 and TRBJ2-5, is DAGVTQSPTHLIKTRGQQVTLRCSPKSGHDTVSWYQQALGQGPQFIFQYYEEEERQRGNFPDRFSGHQFPNYSSELNVNALLLGDSALYLCASSLAPGFLETQYFGPGTRLLVL.

This clone was seen more than once but under ten times. This CDR3 reads CASSIVGSSEQFF. The CDR3 nucleotides are TGTGCCAGTAGTATAGTCGGGAGTAGTGAGCAGTTCTTC. V usage is TRBV19 and J usage is TRBJ2-1; weak D call: TRBD2 (6 bases). V lost 1 base and J 9 bases, leaving 10 bases between the germline ends. The CDR3 length is 13 residues. Germline lookup yields CDR1 LNHDA and CDR2 SQIVND (reference sequence). The full variable domain, in which reference TRBV19 and TRBJ2-1 provide the parts outside the CDR3, is DGGITQSPKYLFRKEGQNVTLSCEQNLNHDAMYWYRQDPGQGLRLIYYSQIVNDFQKGDIAEGYSVSREKKESFPLTVTSAQKNPTAFYLCASSIVGSSEQFFGPGTRLTVL.

J is TRBJ2-5 and V is TRBV19; TRBD2 aligns across 7 bases. The CDR3 is made up of 14 amino acids. Trimming removed 1 base from V and 2 bases from J; junction bases left unmatched: 1. Germline V gives CDR1 LNHDA, CDR2 SQIVND (reference sequence). The CDR3 protein is CASSIAGGQETQYF. In nucleotides, the CDR3 is TGTGCCAGTAGTATAGCGGGGGGACAAGAGACCCAGTACTTC.

The CDR3 reads CASSSSTGTGAGYTF. The CDR3 nucleotides are TGTGCCAGCAGCTCTTCAACCGGGACAGGGGCTGGCTACACCTTC. The V gene is TRBV7-9, the J gene TRBJ1-2; 10 bases are shared with TRBD1. The CDR3 extends over 15 amino acids. CDR1 SEHNR and CDR2 FQNEAQ come from the germline V gene (reference sequence). Losses at the gene ends were 4 bases for V and 7 bases for J; bases not matched to a gene: 9.

The J gene is TRBJ1-1, the V gene TRBV5-1; a weak D match, TRBD1 (6 bases). Per germline, CDR1 SGHRS and CDR2 YFSETQ. The CDR3 covers 13 residues. V was clipped by 3 bases and J by 4 bases, with 10 bases between them. The CDR3 coding sequence is TGCGCCAGCAGCTCGGGGGGGCGCACTGAAGCTTTCTTT. Its protein is CASSSGGRTEAFF.

This chain links TRBV5-1 with TRBJ1-5; 7 bases align to TRBD1. Germline V gene lookup returns CDR1 SGHRS and CDR2 YFSETQ. The CDR3 runs 14 residues. J was trimmed by 4 bases and V by 2 bases; bases with no gene match: 3. For the CDR3, the DNA is TGCGCCAGCAGCTTTGGGGACAGAAATCAGCCCCAGCATTTT. Its translation: CASSFGDRNQPQHF.

This chain joins TRBV2 and TRBJ2-6, with 9 bases identical to TRBD1. Germline assignment: CDR1 SNHLY and CDR2 FYNNEI. The J segment lost 2 bases and the V segment lost 6 bases, leaving 2 bases of the junction unmatched. The CDR3 extends over 15 amino acids. The DNA for the CDR3 is TGTGCCAGCAGCCGACAGGGGGCTGGGGCCAACGTCCTGACTTTC. Encoded protein: CASSRQGAGANVLTF. Full variable domain (rest looked up from reference TRBV2 and TRBJ2-6): EPEVTQTPSHQVTQMGQEVILRCVPISNHLYFYWYRQILGQKVEFLVSFYNNEISEKSEIFDDQFSVERPDGSNFTLKIRSTKLEDSAMYFCASSRQGAGANVLTFGAGSRLTVL.

The CDR3 sequence: CARSSRWTSGRVRYEQYV. DNA of the CDR3: TGTGCCAGAAGCTCCCGGTGGACTAGCGGGAGAGTAAGGTACGAGCAGTACGTC. The chain recombines TRBV7-5 with TRBJ2-7; the D call of TRBD2 is as the table states it, not checked on the DNA. TRBV7-5 is a pseudogene segment. The CDR3 covers 18 residues.

Written as DNA, the CDR3 is TGTGCCAGCAGCTTAGTCGCGGGAGGGCAATATACGCAGTATTTT. It yields the protein CASSLVAGGQYTQYF. J is TRBJ2-3 and V is TRBV11-2; 9 bases match TRBD2. The V gene's germline CDR1 is SGHAT and CDR2 FQNNGV. This CDR3 region has 15 residues. Germline trimming cut 1 base from V and 7 bases from J; bases unmatched to any gene: 6. Based on the CDR3 plus reference TRBV11-2 and TRBJ2-3, the full variable domain is EAGVAQSPRYKIIEKRQSVAFWCNPISGHATLYWYQQILGQGPKLLIQFQNNGVVDDSQLPKDRFSAERLKGVDSTLKIQPAKLEDSAVYLCASSLVAGGQYTQYFGPGTRLTVL.

The chain joins TRBV6-6 to TRBJ1-2, with 9 bases that match TRBD1. CDR3 length: 15 residues. Germline values: CDR1 MNHNY, CDR2 SVGAGI (reference sequence). The V gene end was trimmed by 2 bases and the J gene end by 2 bases; junction bases not matched to a gene: 3. The CDR3 coding sequence is TGTGCCAGCAGTTACGGAGGACAGGGGAACTATGGCTACACCTTC. Encoded protein: CASSYGGQGNYGYTF.

The CDR3 DNA follows: TGTGCCAGCAAGACAGGGGGCCGGACCGGGGAGCTGTTTTTT. Residues: CASKTGGRTGELFF. The V and J genes are TRBV2 and TRBJ2-2; TRBD1 aligns across 10 bases. The CDR3 has 14 residues. Germline values: CDR1 SNHLY, CDR2 FYNNEI. The V segment lost 7 bases and the J segment 5 bases; nucleotides outside the gene matches: 4.

This chain links TRBV27 with TRBJ1-2; TRBD1 matches 8 bases. Trimming at V came to 5 bases and at J to 8 bases, leaving 13 bases not matched to a gene. The CDR3 sequence is 15 residues long. CDR1 and CDR2 (germline): MNHEY, SMNVEV (reference sequence). In DNA form, the CDR3 reads TGTGCCAGCAGTACCGCCAGCCAGGGGGCAGGGGGCTACACCTTC. The encoded protein is CASSTASQGAGGYTF.

This CDR3 is CASSYSTSGSGNEQFF. For the CDR3, the DNA is TGTGCCAGCAGTTACTCGACTAGCGGGAGTGGGAATGAGCAGTTCTTC. This chain uses TRBV6-5 with TRBJ2-1, with TRBD2 matching 12 bases. CDR1 is MNHEY, CDR2 SVGAGI, per germline. This CDR3 comprises 16 residues. J lost 7 bases, V lost 0 bases, and 4 bases had no gene match.

This chain's CDR3 is CASSLVGGRLAGNTIYF. The DNA of the CDR3 is TGCGCCAGCAGCTTGGTCGGGGGTCGGTTGGCTGGAAACACCATATATTTT. V and J are TRBV5-1 and TRBJ1-3, with D possibly being TRBD1 (5 bases). Trimming stripped 0 bases from V and 2 bases from J, with 15 bases between. The V gene's germline CDR1 is SGHRS and CDR2 YFSETQ. The CDR3 loop spans 17 amino acids.

The chain has TRBV5-4 and TRBJ2-2, with TRBD2 identical over 11 bases. CDR1 is SGHNT and CDR2 is YYREEE in the germline V gene (reference sequence). V dropped 4 bases and J dropped 1; count of bases not matched to a gene: 3. The CDR3 has 16 amino acids. The CDR3 DNA follows: TGTGCCAGCAGCCCTGGGACTAGCGGGAACACCGGGGAGCTGTTTTTT. Translated, it gives CASSPGTSGNTGELFF.

V gene TRBV7-2 combines with J gene TRBJ2-7; a possible D gene is TRBD2 (6 bases). Between the trimmed V and J ends, which lost 1 base and 7 bases, there was a span of 14 bases. CDR1 is SGHTA and CDR2 is FQGNSA in the germline V gene. The CDR3 is made up of 14 amino acids. This CDR3 reads CASSLEVGTSEQYF. CDR3 coding DNA: TGTGCCAGCAGCTTAGAAGTCGGGACTTCAGAGCAGTACTTC. Complete variable domain (other parts from reference TRBV7-2 and TRBJ2-7): GAGVSQSPSNKVTEKGKDVELRCDPISGHTALYWYRQSLGQGLEFLIYFQGNSAPDKSGLPSDRFSAERTGGSVSTLTIQRTQQEDSAVYLCASSLEVGTSEQYFGPGTRLTVT.

The rearrangement uses TRBV3-1 (or the pseudogene TRBV3-2) and TRBJ2-7; D unresolved. The CDR3 extends over 14 amino acids. In germline, CDR1 is LGHDT, CDR2 YNNKEL (reference sequence). V lost 4 bases and J 0 bases, leaving 10 bases between the germline ends. The CDR3 sequence: CASSLREVSYEQYF. DNA for the CDR3: TGTGCCAGCAGCCTTAGAGAGGTCTCCTACGAGCAGTACTTC.

The rearrangement links TRBV13 to TRBJ1-3; 11 positions agree with TRBD1. The J segment lost 4 bases and the V segment lost 5 bases, leaving 16 bases of the junction unmatched. The V gene's germline CDR1 is PRHDT and CDR2 FYEKMQ (reference sequence). This CDR3 region has 19 residues. The CDR3 region has the DNA TGTGCCAGCAGCCCATTCAGGACAGGGGGCAAGTTTAACGGAAACACCATATATTTT. Translating gives CASSPFRTGGKFNGNTIYF.

The chain combines TRBV6-5 with TRBJ2-3, with 11 bases lining up with TRBD2. CDR1 MNHEY and CDR2 SVGAGI come from the germline V gene. The CDR3 is made up of 15 amino acids. The V gene end was trimmed by 7 bases and the J gene end by 2 bases; junction bases not matched to a gene: 5. In DNA form, the CDR3 reads TGTGCCAGCAAACCGGGACTAGCGGACACAGATACGCAGTATTTT. Translated: CASKPGLADTDTQYF.